The next 12 T cell receptor beta chains were all read from a single sample in a study of cytomegalovirus exposure and HLA in healthy donors. Libraries were prepared by immunoSEQ multiplex PCR; TCRdb keeps only in-frame clonotypes and omits some of them. This table holds about 170,000 clones, 89% found once. The sequenced sample was PBMCs. These receptors came from a man between 18 and 35 years old in good health and CMV-seropositive.

The rearrangement joins TRBV29-1 to TRBJ1-4; 9 bases line up with TRBD1. The CDR3 consists of 14 residues. V lost 6 bases, J lost 6 bases, and 8 bases stayed unmatched. Per the germline V gene, CDR1 is SQVTM and CDR2 is ANQGSEA. In DNA form, the CDR3 reads TGCAGCGTGACACAGGGGGCTCAAGATGAAAAACTGTTTTTT. Amino acid sequence: CSVTQGAQDEKLFF.

The V gene is TRBV5-6, the J gene TRBJ2-6, with D perhaps matching TRBD1 (6 bases). The V end was cut by 6 bases, the J end by 0 bases, with 16 bases between. Germline loops: CDR1 SGHDT, CDR2 YYEEEE. This CDR3 has 17 amino acids. The CDR3 protein is CASNLRGTYSGANVLTF. The CDR3 DNA reads as TGTGCCAGCAACCTCAGGGGAACCTACTCTGGGGCCAACGTCCTGACTTTC.

The V and J genes are TRBV19 and TRBJ2-7, with 11 bases matching TRBD1. The CDR3 has 14 residues. Germline lookup yields CDR1 LNHDA and CDR2 SQIVND (reference sequence). Losses at the gene ends were 5 bases for V and 4 bases for J; bases not matched to a gene: 4. The DNA for the CDR3 is TGTGCCAGTAGTGGGACAGGGGGTTTGTACGAGCAGTACTTC. This translates into CASSGTGGLYEQYF.

The chain employs TRBV28 and TRBJ2-1; D remains unclear. This CDR3 is 15 amino acids long. V was cut by 3 bases and J by 8 bases, with 17 bases left in between. Germline-derived CDR1 and CDR2 are MDHEN and SYDVKM. DNA for the CDR3: TGTGCCAGCAGTTTCGAAGACCGAAGAGGTGATGAGCAGTTCTTC. Its protein is CASSFEDRRGDEQFF.

This chain connects TRBV21-1 to TRBJ2-5; the tabulated D call, TRBD2, remains unverified against the DNA. TRBV21-1 is assigned pseudogene status. The CDR3 is made up of 16 amino acids. The CDR3 coding sequence is TGTGCCAGCAGCGATCGTCGGGGAACCTCGGGGGGGACCCAGTACTTC. Its translation: CASSDRRGTSGGTQYF.

The chain employs TRBV27 and TRBJ2-7; D possibly corresponds to TRBD1 (5 bases). Germline lookup yields CDR1 MNHEY and CDR2 SMNVEV (reference sequence). V lost 2 bases to trimming and J lost 4 bases, with 15 bases between them. The CDR3 is 15 amino acids. The CDR3 region is CASSLTSRTSYEQYF. The CDR3 coding sequence is TGTGCCAGCAGTTTAACGTCCAGGACATCTTACGAGCAGTACTTC.

This clone appeared once. This chain links TRBV5-1 with TRBJ2-3; D is perhaps TRBD2 (6 bases). Trimming took 4 bases from V and 4 from J, leaving 19 bases between them. Germline CDR1 is SGHRS and CDR2 is YFSETQ. The CDR3 is 16 residues long. The CDR3 spells CASSPRGLAQADTQYF. The CDR3 nucleotides read TGCGCCAGCAGCCCCCGGGGTCTAGCGCAGGCAGATACGCAGTATTTT.

The chain is built from TRBV6-5 and TRBJ1-1; D possibly corresponds to TRBD1 (6 bases). This CDR3 contains 13 residues. Trimming shortened V by 8 bases and J by 1 base, and 11 bases separated the two germline ends. Germline V gives CDR1 MNHEY, CDR2 SVGAGI. CDR3 in amino acids: CASGYRENTEAFF. The CDR3 region has the DNA TGTGCCAGCGGGTACAGGGAGAACACTGAAGCTTTCTTT.

The gene calls are TRBV19 and TRBJ2-5; the match to TRBD1 covers 7 bases. The CDR3 sequence is 13 residues long. Germline V lookup: CDR1 LNHDA, CDR2 SQIVND (reference sequence). V lost 7 bases to trimming and J lost 7 bases; unmatched junction nucleotides: 9. The CDR3 coding sequence is TGTGCCAGTAAACCAACAGGGGCCGGGACCCAGTACTTC. Residues: CASKPTGAGTQYF.

The gene calls are TRBV5-1 and TRBJ2-5; TRBD1 matches 7 bases. Germline loops: CDR1 SGHRS, CDR2 YFSETQ. The CDR3 runs 17 residues. V gave up 0 bases and J gave up 5 bases; unmatched junction bases: 13. Here the CDR3 reads CASSLALVGGRVETQYF. CDR3 nucleotides: TGCGCCAGCAGCTTGGCCTTGGTAGGGGGCAGGGTCGAGACCCAGTACTTC.

The DNA for the CDR3 is TGTGCCAGCAGTAACCGGGACTCCTTAAATCAGCCCCAGCATTTT. This sequence encodes CASSNRDSLNQPQHF. This chain links TRBV2 with TRBJ1-5; the D gene is possibly TRBD1 (5 bases). The CDR3 loop spans 15 amino acids. The germline gives CDR1 SNHLY, CDR2 FYNNEI. V lost 5 bases and J 4 bases, leaving 15 bases between the germline ends. The full variable domain, with the rest looked up from reference TRBV2 and TRBJ1-5, is EPEVTQTPSHQVTQMGQEVILRCVPISNHLYFYWYRQILGQKVEFLVSFYNNEISEKSEIFDDQFSVERPDGSNFTLKIRSTKLEDSAMYFCASSNRDSLNQPQHFGDGTRLSIL.

The J gene is TRBJ2-1, the V gene TRBV7-9; 8 bases are shared with TRBD2. This CDR3 has 19 residues. In germline, CDR1 is SEHNR, CDR2 FQNEAQ (reference sequence). Trimming cost V 3 bases and J 0 bases; bases outside gene matches: 13. CDR3 coding DNA: TGTGCCAGCAGCTTCTGTTTAATGCAGCGGGGGAGCTCCTACAATGAGCAGTTCTTC. Its protein is CASSFCLMQRGSSYNEQFF. Looking up the rest from reference TRBV7-9 and TRBJ2-1 gives the full variable domain: DTGVSQNPRHKITKRGQNVTFRCDPISEHNRLYWYRQTLGQGPEFLTYFQNEAQLEKSRLLSDRFSAERPKGSFSTLEIQRTEQGDSAMYLCASSFCLMQRGSSYNEQFFGPGTRLTVL.